A selection of T cell receptor beta chains follows, all from one sample in a study of OX40 agonist ivuxolimab in advanced cancers. Data came from immunoSEQ multiplex PCR; TCRdb stores just in-frame clones and leaves some out. The profile shows about 76,000 clones, 80% to 90% of them singletons. Sequences were derived from CD4+ or CD8+ T cells sorted from blood, sampled in a trial of the OX40 agonist ivuxolimab. The receptors stem from an adult with an advanced solid tumor such as melanoma, head and neck, liver or kidney cancer. The CDR3 runs from the conserved cysteine through the conserved F or W. The D gene is left open where the match is weak. Some rows have no size entry. The others give once, few or many, or a class for an expanded clone.

V gene	clone size	D gene	J gene	CDR3 DNA	CDR3 protein
TRBV5-4	NA	NA	TRBJ1-1	TGTGCCAGCAGCTTGATGCAGGGAGGGTTTGAAGCTTTCTTT	CASSLMQGGFEAFF
TRBV5-6	NA	NA	TRBJ2-4	TGTGCCAGCAGCTTATCCAGGCTCGCTGCCGTAGACATTCAGTACTTC	CASSLSRLAAVDIQYF
TRBV14	NA	NA	TRBJ2-7	TGTGCCAGCAGCCAAGTGGGAGACCCCGACCACGAGCAGTACTTC	CASSQVGDPDHEQYF
TRBV2	NA	NA	TRBJ1-1	TGTGCCAGCAGCGGGGATGGGAACACTGAAGCTTTCTTT	CASSGDGNTEAFF
TRBV5-4	NA	TRBD2	TRBJ2-7	TGTGCCAACGGGACTAGCGGTACCTACGAGCAGTACTTC	CANGTSGTYEQYF
TRBV12-5	NA	NA	TRBJ2-2	TGTGCTAGTGGCCCAGACAGGCCGAACACCGGGGAGCTGTTTTTT	CASGPDRPNTGELFF
TRBV29-1	NA	TRBD1	TRBJ2-7	TGCAGCGTACAGGGGGCGGGGGATTACGAGCAGTACTTC	CSVQGAGDYEQYF
TRBV27	NA	TRBD2	TRBJ2-7	TGTGCCAGCAGTTTGGGGGGACTAGAAGGCTCCTACGAGCAGTACTTC	CASSLGGLEGSYEQYF
TRBV5-1	few	TRBD1	TRBJ1-6	TGCGCCAGCAGCCACAGGGGGGAAGGTTCACCCCTCCACTTT	CASSHRGEGSPLHF
TRBV6-1	NA	TRBD2	TRBJ2-4	TGTGCCACCTTAGCGGGGGGCATAGCCAAAAACATTCAGTACTTC	CATLAGGIAKNIQYF
TRBV5-5	NA	NA	TRBJ2-7	TGTGCCAGCAGCTCTTACGGGCCTCTCGAGCAGTACTTC	CASSSYGPLEQYF
TRBV19	NA	TRBD1	TRBJ1-6	TGTGCCAGTAGTACGACAGGGTATTCACCCCTCCACTTT	CASSTTGYSPLHF
TRBV18	NA	NA	TRBJ2-1	TGTGCCAGCTCAAGCTCCAGGGGTAATGAGCAGTTCTTC	CASSSSRGNEQFF
TRBV7-2	NA	NA	TRBJ1-5	TGTGCCAGCAGCTTATGGGGAACGGAGCCCCAGCATTTT	CASSLWGTEPQHF
TRBV10-3	NA	TRBD1	TRBJ2-1	TGTGCCATCAGTGAGTCGACAGGGGCCGGCCATGAGCAGTTCTTC	CAISESTGAGHEQFF
TRBV19	NA	NA	TRBJ1-2	TGTGCCAGTAACACATTTGCCCCGGGGGGCACTAACTATGGCTACACCTTC	CASNTFAPGGTNYGYTF
TRBV7-9	once	NA	TRBJ1-1	TGTGCCAGCAGCTTAGGCCTGAATCCTGAAGCTTTCTTT	CASSLGLNPEAFF
TRBV7-2	NA	NA	TRBJ1-2	TGTGCCAGCAGCGCCTCTCCCGGGTTCTATGGCTACACCTTC	CASSASPGFYGYTF
TRBV6-6	NA	NA	TRBJ1-5	TGTGCCAGCAGTAACAGGGATAGGCAGCCCCAGCATTTT	CASSNRDRQPQHF
TRBV12-5	NA	TRBD1	TRBJ1-5	TGTGCTAGTGGTTCCCAGGGGGGCAATCAGCCCCAGCATTTT	CASGSQGGNQPQHF
TRBV10-2	NA	NA	TRBJ1-2	TGCGCCAGCAGTCCCACCAGGGAGGATGGCTACACCTTC	CASSPTREDGYTF
TRBV23-1	NA	NA	TRBJ1-5	TGCGCCAGCAGTCTGAGGGGACCAGCCCCAGCATTT	CASSLRGPAPAF
TRBV5-1	NA	NA	TRBJ1-2	TGCGCCAGCAGCTTGGACAGGGACTATGGCTACACCTTC	CASSLDRDYGYTF
TRBV19	NA	TRBD1	TRBJ1-5	TGTGCCAGTAGCGGGGGACAGGGGTGGCAGCCCCAGCATTTT	CASSGGQGWQPQHF
TRBV6-6	NA	TRBD1	TRBJ1-1	TGTGCCACAGGGACAGTGAACACTGAAGCTTTCTTT	CATGTVNTEAFF
TRBV6-5	NA	TRBD1	TRBJ2-7	TGTGCCAGCAAGACCGGGACAGGGAACTACGAGCAGTACTTC	CASKTGTGNYEQYF
TRBV21-1	NA	NA	TRBJ2-5	TGTGCCAGCAGCAAAGCGCGGGACGCCGCAAAAGAGACCCAGTACTTC	CASSKARDAAKETQYF
TRBV7-3	NA	TRBD2	TRBJ2-3	TGTGCCAGCAGCTTAACCGGGACTAGCATAGATACGCAGTATTTT	CASSLTGTSIDTQYF
TRBV15	NA	TRBD1	TRBJ2-3	TGTGCCACCAGCATTCCCTCCAGGGGGTTTAGCACAGATACGCAGTATTTT	CATSIPSRGFSTDTQYF
TRBV25-1	NA	NA	TRBJ1-5	TGTGCCAGCAGTGCGACAGGAAGTCATCAGCCCCAGCATTTT	CASSATGSHQPQHF
TRBV12-5	NA	NA	TRBJ1-2	TGTGCTAGTGGTTTGGGTGGACACCCTTCGGATGGCTACACCTTC	CASGLGGHPSDGYTF
TRBV6-5	NA	NA	TRBJ2-7	TGTGCCAGCAGTTCGTTGGACAGCTACGAGCAGTACTTC	CASSSLDSYEQYF
TRBV21-1	NA	NA	TRBJ2-1	TGTGCCAGCAGCCCCTTGACTAGCCGTTCCTACAATGAGCAGTTCTTC	CASSPLTSRSYNEQFF
TRBV5-8	NA	NA	TRBJ1-6	TGTGCCAGCAGCCCCTCCCCACAGGGATATAATTCACCCCTCCACTTT	CASSPSPQGYNSPLHF
TRBV10-1	NA	NA	TRBJ1-2	TGCGCCAGCAGTGAGTCAGGCACCTATGGCTACACCTTC	CASSESGTYGYTF
TRBV15	NA	TRBD1	TRBJ2-7	TGTGCCACCAGACAGGGGGCGGGCTACGAGCAGTACTTC	CATRQGAGYEQYF
TRBV10-1	few	NA	TRBJ1-2	TGCGCCAGCAGTGTCCGAGGTTCCTATGGCTACACCTTC	CASSVRGSYGYTF
TRBV5-4	NA	NA	TRBJ1-1	TGTGCCAGCAGCTTGGACGAGAACACTGAAGCTTTCTTT	CASSLDENTEAFF
TRBV7-9	NA	NA	TRBJ1-4	TGTGCCAGCAGCTTAGTTAGGCAGGGTCCAACTAATGAAAAACTGTTTTTT	CASSLVRQGPTNEKLFF
TRBV19	NA	TRBD1	TRBJ2-7	TGTGCCAGTAGCCACAGGGGTTACGAGCAGTACTTC	CASSHRGYEQYF
TRBV19	NA	NA	TRBJ1-2	TGTGCCAGTAGTATAGAACAGGGCCGTGGAGGCTACACCTTC	CASSIEQGRGGYTF
TRBV9	NA	TRBD2	TRBJ2-7	TGTGCCAGCAGCGTAGAAGCGGGGGGGTACGAGCAGTACTTC	CASSVEAGGYEQYF
TRBV7-2	NA	NA	TRBJ1-2	TGTGCCAGCAGGCCACCGGACGGCCGTAACTATGGCTACACCTTC	CASRPPDGRNYGYTF
TRBV13	NA	TRBD2	TRBJ2-3	TGTGCCAGCAGTCCTACGGGGGGGCGGACAGATACGCAGTATTTT	CASSPTGGRTDTQYF
TRBV21-1	NA	NA	TRBJ2-1	TGTGCCAGCCGAGGGACTTCGTTCTACAATGAGCAGTTCTTC	CASRGTSFYNEQFF
TRBV6-6	NA	TRBD1	TRBJ1-6	TGTGCCAGCAGTTTACTGGACAGGGGGCGCGAACTCCTCCACTTT	CASSLLDRGRELLHF
TRBV7-2	NA	TRBD2	TRBJ2-7	TGTGCCAGCACTAGCGGGGGAACCTCCTACGAGCAGTACTTC	CASTSGGTSYEQYF
TRBV5-1	NA	NA	TRBJ2-2	TGCGCCAGCAGCTTGGTGCCAGGGACGGGGACCGGGGAGCTGTTTTTT	CASSLVPGTGTGELFF
TRBV19	NA	NA	TRBJ1-1	TGTGCCAGTACGACAGAAAATTTTTTCACTGAAGCTTTCTTT	CASTTENFFTEAFF
TRBV7-2	NA	NA	TRBJ2-7	TGTGCCAGCAGCCCCATGTCTAAATACGAGCAGTACTTC	CASSPMSKYEQYF
TRBV10-3	NA	TRBD2	TRBJ2-2	TGTGCCATCAGTGGACTACTAGCGGGGGGTTCCGGGGAGCTGTTTTTT	CAISGLLAGGSGELFF
TRBV6-5	NA	NA	TRBJ2-3	TGTGCCAGCAGTGAAGGAGATACGCAGTATTTT	CASSEGDTQYF
TRBV7-9	NA	TRBD1	TRBJ2-7	TGTGCCAGCAGCTTCGGACAGGGTCGTAACTACGAGCAGTACTTC	CASSFGQGRNYEQYF
TRBV7-2	few	NA	TRBJ2-1	TGTGCCAGCAGCTTGAGACAGTTCTACAATGAGCAGTTCTTC	CASSLRQFYNEQFF
TRBV12-5	NA	NA	TRBJ1-4	TGTGCTAGTGGCCCCCCCACGTACCCCAATGAAAAACTGTTTTTT	CASGPPTYPNEKLFF
TRBV19	NA	TRBD1	TRBJ2-7	TGTGCCAGTAGTATGGGACAGGACCGGGGCGAGCAGTACTTC	CASSMGQDRGEQYF
TRBV4-3	NA	NA	TRBJ1-1	TGCGCCAGCAGCTTCAACACTGAAGCTTTCTTT	CASSFNTEAFF
TRBV13	NA	TRBD2	TRBJ2-1	TGTGCCAGCAGCTTAGCCCCGGGACTAGCAGATGAGCAGTTCTTC	CASSLAPGLADEQFF
TRBV7-2	NA	NA	TRBJ2-5	TGTGCCAGCAGCTTAGCATGGGAGACCCAGTACTTC	CASSLAWETQYF